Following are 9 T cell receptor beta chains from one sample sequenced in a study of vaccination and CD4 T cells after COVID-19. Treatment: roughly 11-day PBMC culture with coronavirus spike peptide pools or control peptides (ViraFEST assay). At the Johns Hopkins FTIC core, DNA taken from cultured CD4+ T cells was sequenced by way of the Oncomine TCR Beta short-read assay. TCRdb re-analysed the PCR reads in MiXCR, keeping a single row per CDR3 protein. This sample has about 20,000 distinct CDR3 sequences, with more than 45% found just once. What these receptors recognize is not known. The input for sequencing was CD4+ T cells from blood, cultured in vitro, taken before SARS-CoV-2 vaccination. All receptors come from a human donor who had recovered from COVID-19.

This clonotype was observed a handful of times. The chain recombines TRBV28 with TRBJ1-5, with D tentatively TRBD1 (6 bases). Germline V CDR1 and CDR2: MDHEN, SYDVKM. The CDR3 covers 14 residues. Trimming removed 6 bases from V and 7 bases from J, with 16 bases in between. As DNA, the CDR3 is TGTGCCAGCAGACTACTCCACACAGGGCAGCCCCAGCATTTT. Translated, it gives CASRLLHTGQPQHF.

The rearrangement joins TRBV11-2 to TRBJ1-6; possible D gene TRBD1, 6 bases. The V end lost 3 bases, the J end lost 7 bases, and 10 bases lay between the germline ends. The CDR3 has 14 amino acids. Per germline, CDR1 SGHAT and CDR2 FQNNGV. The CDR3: CASSFTGINSPLHF. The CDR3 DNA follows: TGTGCCAGCAGCTTCACAGGGATCAATTCACCCCTCCACTTT.

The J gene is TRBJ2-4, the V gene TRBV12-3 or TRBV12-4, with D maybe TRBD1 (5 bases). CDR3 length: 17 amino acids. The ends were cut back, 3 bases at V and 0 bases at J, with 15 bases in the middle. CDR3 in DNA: TGTGCCAGCAGTTTGGGGTCGACAGCTCTAGCCAAAAACATTCAGTACTTC. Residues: CASSLGSTALAKNIQYF.

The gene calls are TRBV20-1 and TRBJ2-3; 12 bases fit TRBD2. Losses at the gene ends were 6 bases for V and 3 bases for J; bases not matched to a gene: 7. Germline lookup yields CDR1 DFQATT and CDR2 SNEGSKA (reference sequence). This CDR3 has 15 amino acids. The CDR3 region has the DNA TGCAGTGCCTTACTACTAGCGGGGGGTACAGATACGCAGTATTTT. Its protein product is CSALLLAGGTDTQYF.

As DNA, the CDR3 is TGTGCCAGCAGTTTAGACGGTATCTATGGCTACACCTTC. Its protein is CASSLDGIYGYTF. The rearrangement joins TRBV27 to TRBJ1-2; no firm D call. Trimming removed 2 bases from V and 4 bases from J, with 8 bases in between. This CDR3 is built from 13 residues. The germline gives CDR1 MNHEY, CDR2 SMNVEV (reference sequence).

The CDR3 here is CASSLTSQGTRSRPYGYTF. The CDR3 nucleotides read TGTGCCAGCAGCTTAACCTCACAGGGGACCCGGAGTAGGCCCTATGGCTACACCTTC. The rearrangement links TRBV7-9 to TRBJ1-2; 7 nucleotides match TRBD1. The CDR3 is made up of 19 amino acids. Looked up from germline, CDR1 is SEHNR and CDR2 is FQNEAQ (reference sequence). J lost 4 bases, V lost 2 bases, and 19 bases had no gene match.

In DNA form, the CDR3 reads TGTGCCAGCAGTTCCGACTTGACAGGGGGCAGCTCTGAAGCTTTCTTT. This gives the protein CASSSDLTGGSSEAFF. This rearrangement joins TRBV6-5 to TRBJ1-1, with TRBD1 matching over 10 bases. Germline assignment: CDR1 MNHEY and CDR2 SVGAGI. The trim removed 4 bases at V and 6 bases at J, leaving 11 bases unmatched. This CDR3 is built from 16 residues.

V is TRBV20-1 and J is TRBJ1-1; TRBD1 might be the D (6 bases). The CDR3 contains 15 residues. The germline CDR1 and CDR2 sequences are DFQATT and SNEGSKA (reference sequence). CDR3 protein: CTNFETDRGNTEAFF. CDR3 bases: TGCACCAATTTCGAGACGGACAGAGGGAACACTGAAGCTTTCTTT.

CDR3: CASGAGPYNSPLHF. CDR3 DNA: TGTGCCAGCGGTGCGGGTCCATATAATTCACCCCTCCACTTT. The chain is built from TRBV6-1 and TRBJ1-6; D unclear. V was clipped by 8 bases and J by 4 bases, with 12 bases between them. Germline lookup yields CDR1 MNHNS and CDR2 SASEGT. This CDR3 comprises 14 residues.